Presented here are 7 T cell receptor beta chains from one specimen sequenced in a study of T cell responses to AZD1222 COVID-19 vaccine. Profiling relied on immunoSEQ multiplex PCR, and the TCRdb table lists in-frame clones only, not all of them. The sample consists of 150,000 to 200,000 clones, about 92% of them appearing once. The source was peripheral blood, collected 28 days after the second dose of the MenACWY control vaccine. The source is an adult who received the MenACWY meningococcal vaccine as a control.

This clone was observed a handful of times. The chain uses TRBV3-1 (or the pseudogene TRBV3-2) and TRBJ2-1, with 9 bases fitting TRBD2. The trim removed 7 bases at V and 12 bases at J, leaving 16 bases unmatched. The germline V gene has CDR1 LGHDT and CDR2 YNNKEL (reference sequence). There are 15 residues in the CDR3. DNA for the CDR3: TGTGCCAGCATCCTTAGCGGGAGCGGGACCGAGGCGCAGTTCTTC. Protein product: CASILSGSGTEAQFF.

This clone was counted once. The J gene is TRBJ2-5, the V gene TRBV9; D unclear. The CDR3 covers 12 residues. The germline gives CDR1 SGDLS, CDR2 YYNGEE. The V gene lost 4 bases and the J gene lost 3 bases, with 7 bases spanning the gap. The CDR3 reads CASSRGEETQYF. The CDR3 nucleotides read TGTGCCAGCAGCCGTGGAGAAGAGACCCAGTACTTC.

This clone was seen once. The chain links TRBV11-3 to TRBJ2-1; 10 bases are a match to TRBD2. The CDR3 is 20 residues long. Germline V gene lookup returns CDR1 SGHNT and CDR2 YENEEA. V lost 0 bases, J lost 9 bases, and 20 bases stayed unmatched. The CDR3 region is CASSLDGGVVAGGVESEQFF. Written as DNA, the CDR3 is TGTGCCAGCAGCTTAGATGGTGGTGTGGTAGCGGGAGGTGTAGAAAGTGAGCAGTTCTTC.

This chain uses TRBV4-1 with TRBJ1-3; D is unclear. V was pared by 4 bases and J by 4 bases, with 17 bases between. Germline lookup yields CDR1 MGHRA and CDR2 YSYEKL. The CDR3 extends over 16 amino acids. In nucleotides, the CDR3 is TGCGCCAGCAGCCCCAGGCAGTCCGCAGGAGGAAACACCATATATTTT. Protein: CASSPRQSAGGNTIYF.

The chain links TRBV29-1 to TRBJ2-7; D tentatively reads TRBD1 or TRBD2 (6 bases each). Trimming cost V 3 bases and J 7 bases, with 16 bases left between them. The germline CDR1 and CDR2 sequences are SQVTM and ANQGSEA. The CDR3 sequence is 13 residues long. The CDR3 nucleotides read TGCAGCGTTGATGGGAAGGGGGGCTGGGAGCAGTACTTC. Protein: CSVDGKGGWEQYF.

This CDR3 is CASSSGGRGYTF. In nucleotides, the CDR3 is TGTGCCAGCAGTTCGGGAGGTAGGGGCTACACCTTC. The chain joins TRBV28 to TRBJ1-2, with no clear D. V was cut by 4 bases and J by 8 bases, with 11 bases left in between. This CDR3 region has 12 residues. Germline lookup yields CDR1 MDHEN and CDR2 SYDVKM.

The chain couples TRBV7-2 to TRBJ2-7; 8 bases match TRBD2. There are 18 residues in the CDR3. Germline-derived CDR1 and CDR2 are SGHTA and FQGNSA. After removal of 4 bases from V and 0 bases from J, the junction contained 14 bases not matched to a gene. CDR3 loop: CASSSRGGVSGTSYEQYF. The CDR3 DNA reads TGTGCCAGCAGCTCCCGGGGGGGGGTTAGCGGGACCTCCTACGAGCAGTACTTC.